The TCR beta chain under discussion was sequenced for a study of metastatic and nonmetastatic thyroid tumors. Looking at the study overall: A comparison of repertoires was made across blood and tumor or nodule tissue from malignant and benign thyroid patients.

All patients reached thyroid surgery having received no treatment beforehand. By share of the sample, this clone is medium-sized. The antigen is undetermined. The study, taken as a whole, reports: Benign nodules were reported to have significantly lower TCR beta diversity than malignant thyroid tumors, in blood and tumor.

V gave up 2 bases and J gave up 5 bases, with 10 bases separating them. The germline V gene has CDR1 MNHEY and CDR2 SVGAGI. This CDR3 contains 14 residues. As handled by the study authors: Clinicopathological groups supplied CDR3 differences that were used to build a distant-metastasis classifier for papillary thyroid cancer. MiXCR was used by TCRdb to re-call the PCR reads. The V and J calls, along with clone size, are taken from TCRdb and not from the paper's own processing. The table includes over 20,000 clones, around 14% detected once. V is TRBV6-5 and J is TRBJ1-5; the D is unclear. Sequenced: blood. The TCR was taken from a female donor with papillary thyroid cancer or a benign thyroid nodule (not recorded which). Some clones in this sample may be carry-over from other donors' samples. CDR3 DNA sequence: TGTGCCAGCAGTTACCGTCTGGGCGATCAGCCCCAGCATTTT. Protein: CASSYRLGDQPQHF.